These 15 T cell receptor beta chains share one sample of origin, sequenced in a study of blood T cells in healthy people across ages. Alongside a J-beta primer mix, a sample-barcoded 5' primer served in a second PCR lasting about 7 to 11 cycles. One entry per CDR3 protein, called by TCRdb with MiXCR from the 5' RACE reads. The data contain some 900,000 distinct CDR3 sequences, around 46% of them seen just once; the ten biggest clones take up about an eighth. The sequencing sample was made of blood. These receptors all stem from a man in his thirties or forties in good health.

This clonotype was seen at least ten times. CDR3 coding DNA: TGTGCCAGCAGCTTGAGCCAACAGGGGCCTCAGTTCTTC. Translating gives CASSLSQQGPQFF. This chain uses TRBV7-2 with TRBJ2-1, with TRBD1 matching over 7 bases. This CDR3 region has 13 residues. Germline CDR1 is SGHTA and CDR2 is FQGNSA. V lost 3 bases, J lost 13 bases, and 9 bases stayed unmatched.

The CDR3, as DNA: TGTGCCAGCAGCTTAGTAGGCCGGAACACTGAAGCTTTCTTT. Its protein product is CASSLVGRNTEAFF. The gene calls are TRBV7-2 and TRBJ1-1; D call uncertain. CDR3 length: 14 amino acids. V lost 1 base and J 1 base, leaving 7 bases between the germline ends. Germline V lookup: CDR1 SGHTA, CDR2 FQGNSA.

The chain couples TRBV12-3 or TRBV12-4 to TRBJ2-7; D may be TRBD1 (6 bases). This CDR3 has 17 residues. Trimming shortened V by 7 bases and J by 10 bases, and 32 bases separated the two germline ends. CDR3 DNA: TGTGCCAGCACCAATACAATGGGGATGGACAGAGAAGAGGCCCAGTACTTC. Its translation is CASTNTMGMDREEAQYF.

This clonotype was counted at least ten times. CDR3 in amino acids: CASSVTDSTETQYF. CDR3 sequence (DNA): TGTGCCAGCAGCGTAACCGATAGCACTGAGACCCAGTACTTC. The chain combines TRBV9 with TRBJ2-5; D remains ambiguous. Trimming pared 1 base from V and 5 bases from J, leaving 12 bases between. CDR3 length equals 14 residues. The germline CDR1 and CDR2 sequences are SGDLS and YYNGEE.

The chain couples TRBV4-3 to TRBJ2-3; 10 positions match TRBD1. The germline V gene encodes CDR1 LGHNA and CDR2 YSLEER. V shed 4 bases and J 0 bases; nucleotides not matched to a gene: 4. CDR3 length: 16 amino acids. The CDR3 loop reads CASSRGTGVSTDTQYF. CDR3 in DNA: TGCGCCAGCAGCCGAGGGACAGGGGTTAGCACAGATACGCAGTATTTT.

The rearrangement joins TRBV24-1 to TRBJ2-5; TRBD1 matches at 7 bases. The J call is uncertain, as TRBJ2-7 better fits the DNA end. Per the germline V gene, CDR1 is KGHDR and CDR2 is SFDVKD. CDR3 length equals 15 residues. The CDR3, as DNA: TGTGCCACCAGTGATTTAACAGACAGGGCCTACGAGCAGTACTTC. It yields the protein CATSDLTDRAYEQYF.

The chain has TRBV15 and TRBJ2-7; 9 bases are shared with TRBD2. Trimming took 5 bases from V and 3 from J; bases not matched to a gene: 5. The germline V gene has CDR1 LNHNV and CDR2 YYDKDF (reference sequence). CDR3 length: 14 residues. The CDR3: CATSGRTSVYEQYF. The CDR3 DNA reads TGTGCCACCAGCGGCCGGACTAGCGTCTACGAGCAGTACTTC. Combining the CDR3 with reference TRBV15 and TRBJ2-7 gives the whole variable domain DAMVIQNPRYQVTQFGKPVTLSCSQTLNHNVMYWYQQKSSQAPKLLFHYYDKDFNNEADTPDNFQSRRPNTSFCFLDIRSPGLGDTAMYLCATSGRTSVYEQYFGPGTRLTVT.

The sample holds a few counts of this clonotype. The gene calls are TRBV6-2 or TRBV6-3 and TRBJ1-5; tentative D call: TRBD1 (5 bases). The CDR3 contains 17 residues. In germline, CDR1 is MNHEY, CDR2 SVGEGT. Trimming took off 5 bases at V and 6 bases at J, with 23 bases between the two ends. CDR3 DNA: TGTGCCAGCAGTGAGTCCTTAAAGGGGCTGAAGGTTCAGCCCCAGCATTTT. This translates into CASSESLKGLKVQPQHF.

This rearrangement joins TRBV10-3 to TRBJ2-4; D may be TRBD2 (5 bases). The CDR3 is 14 residues long. Between the trimmed V and J ends, which lost 1 base and 13 bases, there was a span of 17 bases. The V gene's germline CDR1 is ENHRY and CDR2 SYGVKD. The CDR3 sequence is CAISEWQSLGGQYF. As DNA, the CDR3 is TGTGCCATCAGTGAGTGGCAGTCCCTAGGCGGGCAGTACTTC.

This clonotype has only a few counts. V and J are TRBV12-3 or TRBV12-4 and TRBJ2-5, with 13 bases fitting TRBD2. The end of the DNA is better explained by TRBJ2-7, so the J call may be wrong. The CDR3 runs 18 residues. CDR3 region: CASCIQTSGGHSNYEQYF. CDR3 coding DNA: TGTGCCAGCTGCATCCAGACTAGCGGGGGGCATTCCAACTACGAGCAGTACTTC.

The genes are TRBV27 and TRBJ1-5; D might be TRBD1 (5 bases). The germline V and J ends were trimmed by 8 bases and 0 bases, with 11 bases remaining between them. There are 14 residues in the CDR3. Germline-derived CDR1 and CDR2 are MNHEY and SMNVEV (reference sequence). In DNA form, the CDR3 reads TGTGCCAGCCGTGGGACGTTTAGCAATCAGCCCCAGCATTTT. This encodes CASRGTFSNQPQHF.

This CDR3 reads CASSASVDARSYGYTF. The CDR3 DNA is TGTGCCAGCAGCGCCTCCGTGGACGCACGATCCTATGGCTACACCTTC. V gene TRBV7-2 combines with J gene TRBJ1-2, with unresolved D. Germline V gene sequence: CDR1 SGHTA, CDR2 FQGNSA. With 5 bases removed from V and 4 bases from J, the gap between germline ends came to 20 bases. CDR3 length: 16 residues.

Remarks on this clonotype: A junction end diverges from the germline sequence, so it may reflect a read error. The gene calls are TRBV12-3 or TRBV12-4 and TRBJ2-1, with 7 bases fitting TRBD2. The CDR3 covers 15 residues. The CDR3 spells CASSLAVGPYNEQFF. The CDR3 coding sequence is TGTGCCAGCAGTCTAGCGGTGGGGCCTTACAATGAGCAGTTCTTC.

The chain joins TRBV6-5 to TRBJ1-3, with 9 bases identical to TRBD1. The V and J ends lost 0 bases and 3 bases, in that order; junction bases with no gene match: 3. This CDR3 spans 16 amino acids. CDR1 and CDR2 from the germline V gene are MNHEY and SVGAGI. The chain's CDR3 is CASSYSTGGIGNTIYF. CDR3 nucleotides: TGTGCCAGCAGTTACTCCACAGGGGGCATTGGAAACACCATATATTTT.

In its sample, this clonotype was seen a few times. The CDR3 sequence: CSVEDLGEANYGYTF. CDR3 DNA sequence: TGCAGCGTTGAAGATCTAGGGGAGGCTAACTATGGCTACACCTTC. The V and J genes are TRBV29-1 and TRBJ1-2; D might be TRBD1 (5 bases). CDR1 is SQVTM, CDR2 ANQGSEA, per germline. CDR3 length: 15 amino acids. Trimming removed 0 bases at V and 0 bases at J, with 11 bases between.